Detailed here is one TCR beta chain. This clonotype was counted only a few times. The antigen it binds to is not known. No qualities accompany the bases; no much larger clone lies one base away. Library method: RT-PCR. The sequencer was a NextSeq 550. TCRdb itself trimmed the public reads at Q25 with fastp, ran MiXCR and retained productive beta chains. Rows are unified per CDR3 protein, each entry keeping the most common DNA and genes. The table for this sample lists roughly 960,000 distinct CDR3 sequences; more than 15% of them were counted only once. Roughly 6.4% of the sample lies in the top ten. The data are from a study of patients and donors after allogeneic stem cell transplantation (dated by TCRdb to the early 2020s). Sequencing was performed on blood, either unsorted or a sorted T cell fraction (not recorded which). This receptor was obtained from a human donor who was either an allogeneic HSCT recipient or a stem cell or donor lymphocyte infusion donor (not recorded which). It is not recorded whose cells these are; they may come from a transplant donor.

Here is the DNA: TGTGCCAGCAGCCCTACTAGCGGGAGCGGAAATGAGCAGTTCTTC. Translated, this is CASSPTSGSGNEQFF. The chain couples TRBV6-1 to TRBJ2-1; the junction holds 11 bases that match TRBD2. The CDR3 holds 15 amino acids from the cysteine to the phenylalanine. CDR3 DNA is the only sequence kept; it has 45 bases, read in frame from the first base. Germline trimming amounts to 6 bases on V and 7 bases on J, with 8 as the count of junction bases outside the gene matches. As encoded in the germline V gene, CDR1 is MNHNS while CDR2 is SASEGT.